This T cell receptor beta chain was captured by sequencing in a study of CD8 T cells in Susac syndrome. CD8+ and CD4+ blood T cells underwent TCR beta sequencing. Random hexamers were used to reverse transcribe 0.5 to 1 ug of RNA. The immunoSEQ assay covered 54 Vbeta and 13 Jbeta segments for CDR3. TCRdb analysed the immunoSEQ multiplex PCR reads with MiXCR anew, one entry per CDR3 protein. The table has 100,000 to 150,000 distinct CDR3 sequences, 90% to 95% seen once. The germline V gene has CDR1 SQVTM and CDR2 ANQGSEA. V lost 5 bases and J 2 bases, leaving 3 bases between the germline ends. CDR3 length: 10 residues.

The V and J genes are TRBV29-1 and TRBJ1-1; D is ambiguous. What was sequenced was CD4+ T cells from PBMCs. The origin of this receptor is a human donor in good health. This CDR3 reads CSVFNTEAFF. CDR3 sequence (DNA): TGCAGCGTTTTTAACACTGAAGCTTTCTTT.